The source of this TCR beta chain is a study of graft-versus-host responses after intestinal transplantation. Study background: All recipients were given anti-thymocyte globulin induction, and tacrolimus and steroids were then administered for 2 to 4 years.

Regarding this clone: Antigen unknown.

The CDR3 covers 14 residues. CDR1 and CDR2 from the germline V gene are SGHRS and YFSETQ. V trimming: 6 bases; J trimming: 1 base; junction bases outside the gene matches: 5. Clones were read by immunoSEQ multiplex PCR, and TCRdb kept only the in-frame ones, dropping some. This table holds roughly 90,000 clones, about 88% found once. Sequencing was performed on unstimulated CD4+ T cells sorted from spleen or lymph node cells, taken before transplant. This TCR derives from a human donor who was the organ donor for an intestinal transplant. The chain carries TRBV5-1 and TRBJ2-5; 8 bases fit TRBD2. The CDR3, as DNA: TGCGCCAGCACTACTAGCGGCCCCCAAGAGACCCAGTACTTC. It encodes CASTTSGPQETQYF. Using reference TRBV5-1 and TRBJ2-5 for the parts outside the CDR3, the full variable domain is KAGVTQTPRYLIKTRGQQVTLSCSPISGHRSVSWYQQTPGQGLQFLFEYFSETQRNKGNFPGRFSGRQFSNSRSEMNVSTLELGDSALYLCASTTSGPQETQYFGPGTRLLVL.